This T cell receptor (beta chain) was captured in a study of blood T cell repertoires in COVID-19. Study as a whole: PBMCs, B-cell-depleted T cells, or T cells were the source of the cDNA or gDNA that made up the material.

Individuals drawn from 24 US areas were roughly 18 to 95 years old. Exposed study participants had met a COVID-19 case within 2 weeks before entry. This CDR3 has 14 residues. The germline V gene has CDR1 LGHDT and CDR2 YNNKEL (reference sequence). V lost 4 bases and J lost 8; bases outside the gene matches: 5. Per the original methods: Researchers report that nucleated cell counts were estimated from reference gene primer amplification. The repertoire was sequenced with immunoSEQ multiplex PCR; TCRdb's copy has only in-frame clones and lacks some. V and J calls and clone size follow that table, whereas D and trimming were derived from the DNA. The sample consists of approximately 190,000 clones, about four fifths of them appearing once.

Sequencing used PBMCs or T cells enriched from blood (not recorded which). This TCR was sampled from a woman aged 25 to 45 who had been exposed to COVID-19. The rearrangement uses TRBV3-1 (or the pseudogene TRBV3-2) and TRBJ1-6, with 7 nucleotides matching TRBD1. In nucleotides, the CDR3 is TGTGCCAGCAGCCCGGGACAGAGTGATTCACCCCTCCACTTT. It translates to CASSPGQSDSPLHF.